A single sample gave rise to the 19 T cell receptor beta chains below, sequenced in a study of identical twins. TCRdb ran MiXCR on the 5' RACE reads and lists one entry per CDR3 protein. The table includes approximately 500,000 distinct CDR3 sequences, 20% to 25% detected once. This sample was shared with a second study, whose subject was T cells expressing NK-cell markers.

Sequenced material: CD4+ T cells sorted from blood. The receptor set was obtained from a woman aged 18-29 years in good health.

This clonotype was counted only a few times. The V call is TRBV6-1, the J call TRBJ2-6, with D perhaps TRBD2 (5 bases). The germline gives CDR1 MNHNS, CDR2 SASEGT. This CDR3 is 15 amino acids long. Trimming removed 7 bases from V and 0 bases from J, with 10 bases in between. The CDR3 here is CASNGVSSGANVLTF. The CDR3 nucleotides are TGTGCCAGCAACGGGGTGTCCTCTGGGGCCAACGTCCTGACTTTC.

The V and J genes are TRBV12-5 and TRBJ2-1, with unresolved D. The germline V gene has CDR1 LGHNT and CDR2 FRNRAP. V was pared by 6 bases and J by 15 bases, with 15 bases between. CDR3 size: 11 residues. CDR3 DNA: TGTGCTAGTGGCCTGGAATATGGTCGGTTCTTC. Protein: CASGLEYGRFF.

This clonotype has just a few counts. V gene TRBV27 combines with J gene TRBJ2-2, with 13 bases identical to TRBD2. There are 18 residues in the CDR3. CDR1 is MNHEY and CDR2 is SMNVEV in the germline V gene (reference sequence). V dropped 2 bases and J dropped 4; count of bases not matched to a gene: 7. In nucleotides, the CDR3 is TGTGCCAGCAGTTTAACTAGCGGGAGGGCCCGTGGCACCGGGGAGCTGTTTTTT. Translated: CASSLTSGRARGTGELFF.

The chain uses TRBV6-2 or TRBV6-3 and TRBJ2-7; 11 positions match TRBD2. Trimming removed 6 bases from V and 4 bases from J; junction bases left unmatched: 23. The length of the CDR3 is 20 residues. CDR1 and CDR2 (germline): MNHEY, SVGEGT. The CDR3 is CASSLAVGTSGNQILYEQYF. CDR3 DNA: TGTGCCAGCAGCCTAGCGGTTGGGACTAGCGGAAATCAAATTCTTTACGAGCAGTACTTC.

The chain joins TRBV15 to TRBJ2-5, with TRBD2 matching 9 bases. Germline lookup yields CDR1 LNHNV and CDR2 YYDKDF (reference sequence). With V trimmed by 0 bases and J by 7 bases, 6 bases remained unmatched. The length of the CDR3 is 15 residues. The CDR3 nucleotides read TGTGCCACCAGCAGAGAACCGGCTAGCGGGGCGACCCAGTACTTC. Its translation: CATSREPASGATQYF. The variable domain in full, with the rest retrieved from reference TRBV15 and TRBJ2-5, is DAMVIQNPRYQVTQFGKPVTLSCSQTLNHNVMYWYQQKSSQAPKLLFHYYDKDFNNEADTPDNFQSRRPNTSFCFLDIRSPGLGDTAMYLCATSREPASGATQYFGPGTRLLVL.

CDR3 residues: CSARGWPGVEQFF. In nucleotides, the CDR3 is TGCAGTGCTAGAGGCTGGCCTGGGGTTGAGCAGTTCTTC. The chain links TRBV20-1 to TRBJ2-1; D not certain. Germline loops: CDR1 DFQATT, CDR2 SNEGSKA (reference sequence). Deletions cut 1 base from V and 9 bases from J, with 13 bases between. The CDR3 runs to 13 residues.

A few counts support this clonotype. This chain joins TRBV3-1 and TRBJ2-3, with 9 positions matching TRBD2. V was pared by 4 bases and J by 6 bases, with 2 bases of the junction left unmatched. Germline V lookup: CDR1 LGHDT, CDR2 YNNKEL (reference sequence). The CDR3 totals 13 residues. CDR3 DNA sequence: TGTGCCAGCAGCCCCGGGACTAGCGATACGCAGTATTTT. This sequence encodes CASSPGTSDTQYF.

This clonotype came up a few times. The rearrangement joins TRBV5-1 to TRBJ2-3; 7 bases match TRBD1. The CDR3 is 16 residues long. The ends lost 0 bases at V and 4 bases at J; junction bases unmatched: 8. In germline, CDR1 is SGHRS, CDR2 YFSETQ. The CDR3 loop reads CASSLEARGYADTQYF. DNA of the CDR3: TGCGCCAGCAGCTTGGAGGCCAGGGGGTATGCAGATACGCAGTATTTT.

In its sample, this clonotype was seen a few times. The J gene is TRBJ2-1, the V gene TRBV7-6; 9 positions agree with TRBD2. Germline values: CDR1 SGHVS, CDR2 FNYEAQ. This CDR3 is 17 amino acids long. V lost 5 bases and J lost 1; bases outside the gene matches: 9. The CDR3: CASSLSGRAGSYNEQFF. Here the CDR3 DNA reads TGTGCCAGCAGCCTTAGCGGGAGAGCCGGGTCCTACAATGAGCAGTTCTTC.

This clonotype was seen only a few times. CDR3 protein: CANGLASDTQYF. CDR3 nucleotide sequence: TGTGCCAACGGACTAGCGTCAGATACGCAGTATTTT. The chain uses TRBV2 and TRBJ2-3; 9 bases are shared with TRBD2. The ends lost 10 bases at V and 4 bases at J; junction bases unmatched: 3. The CDR3 consists of 12 residues. Germline loops: CDR1 SNHLY, CDR2 FYNNEI.

This rearrangement joins TRBV6-5 to TRBJ2-4; unclear D gene. The V end lost 6 bases, the J end lost 8 bases, and 11 bases lay between the germline ends. This CDR3 spans 12 amino acids. Germline V gives CDR1 MNHEY, CDR2 SVGAGI. The CDR3 spells CASSQVGDIQYF. In DNA, the CDR3 is TGTGCCAGCAGCCAAGTCGGCGACATTCAGTACTTC.

V gene TRBV7-8 combines with J gene TRBJ2-5; the D gene could be TRBD1 or TRBD2 (7 bases each). The V end lost 2 bases, the J end lost 2 bases, and 15 bases lay between the germline ends. Germline assignment: CDR1 SGHVS and CDR2 FQNEAQ. The CDR3 sequence is 16 residues long. This CDR3 reads CASSLRWQGGQETQYF. Here the CDR3 DNA reads TGTGCCAGCAGCTTAAGGTGGCAGGGGGGGCAAGAGACCCAGTACTTC. Full variable domain (outside the CDR3, taken from reference TRBV7-8 and TRBJ2-5): GAGVSQSPRYKVAKRGQDVALRCDPISGHVSLFWYQQALGQGPEFLTYFQNEAQLDKSGLPSDRFFAERPEGSVSTLKIQRTQQEDSAVYLCASSLRWQGGQETQYFGPGTRLLVL.

This clonotype was counted between two and nine times. The chain employs TRBV20-1 and TRBJ2-3; the D is unclear. Germline V lookup: CDR1 DFQATT, CDR2 SNEGSKA (reference sequence). This CDR3 has 15 amino acids. Trimming removed 0 bases at V and 0 bases at J, with 10 bases between. The CDR3 spells CSARDIGPSTDTQYF. DNA of the CDR3: TGCAGTGCTAGAGATATCGGCCCCAGCACAGATACGCAGTATTTT.

This clonotype occurred a few times. This chain uses TRBV15 with TRBJ2-5; maybe TRBD2 (5 bases). Deletions cut 3 bases from V and 2 bases from J, with 7 bases between. The CDR3 extends over 13 amino acids. Germline V gene lookup returns CDR1 LNHNV and CDR2 YYDKDF (reference sequence). The chain's CDR3 is CATSRDLQETQYF. CDR3 sequence (DNA): TGTGCCACCAGCAGGGACTTGCAAGAGACCCAGTACTTC.

The rearrangement links TRBV10-1 to TRBJ2-2; no clear D. The germline V and J ends were trimmed by 3 bases and 1 base, with 3 bases remaining between them. The CDR3 totals 13 residues. Germline CDR1 WNHNN, CDR2 SYGVQD (reference sequence). CDR3 in amino acids: CASSDENTGELFF. The DNA for the CDR3 is TGCGCCAGCAGTGACGAGAACACCGGGGAGCTGTTTTTT.

The chain combines TRBV9 with TRBJ1-1; D call uncertain. Trimming stripped 3 bases from V and 3 bases from J, with 9 bases between. Germline V gene lookup returns CDR1 SGDLS and CDR2 YYNGEE. The length of the CDR3 is 13 residues. CDR3 bases: TGTGCCAGCAGCGCTGAGCGGTACACTGAAGCTTTCTTT. Its protein product is CASSAERYTEAFF.

The chain has TRBV9 and TRBJ1-1; maybe TRBD1 (5 bases). Germline CDR1 reads SGDLS; CDR2 reads YYNGEE. V dropped 3 bases and J dropped 3 bases, with 15 bases sitting between them. CDR3 length: 15 residues. The CDR3 sequence is CASSGDLGRDTEAFF. The CDR3 coding sequence is TGTGCCAGCAGCGGGGACCTAGGAAGGGACACTGAAGCTTTCTTT.

The chain has TRBV5-5 and TRBJ2-7; D is ambiguous. Trimming stripped 2 bases from V and 0 bases from J, with 9 bases between. The CDR3 consists of 14 residues. Germline-derived CDR1 and CDR2 are SGHKS and YYEKEE (reference sequence). DNA of the CDR3: TGTGCCAGCAGCTTCCACAGTTACTCCTACGAGCAGTACTTC. Translation gives CASSFHSYSYEQYF.

The V call is TRBV20-1, the J call TRBJ2-5, with D unresolved. V was cut by 0 bases and J by 5 bases, with 7 bases left in between. The germline gives CDR1 DFQATT, CDR2 SNEGSKA (reference sequence). The CDR3 extends over 12 amino acids. The CDR3 protein is CSARELMETQYF. The CDR3 nucleotides are TGCAGTGCTAGAGAACTTATGGAGACCCAGTACTTC.